This T cell receptor (beta chain) was captured in a study of shared clonotypes between healthy human individuals. The wider study: Participating donors consisted of two women and a few men aged 18 to 49. The plates for each donor numbered three CD4 naive, three CD4 memory, two CD8 naive and one CD8 memory.

On this clone: Its target is unknown.

Overall study findings and caveats: Donors were few, which limited the genetic and exposure-history diversity represented.

Using immunoSEQ multiplex PCR, the repertoire was profiled, and TCRdb retains in-frame clones only, with some absent. This table holds about 2.4 million clones, around 94% found once. The sequence was collected from a man aged 18 to 29 in good health. Sequences were obtained from naive CD4+ T cells sorted from blood. The subset denotes: CD45RA+ positively selected.

The CDR3 coding sequence is TGTGCCAGCAGCCCTGGACTAGCGGGGAATATCTACAATGAGCAGTTCTTC. Translated, it gives CASSPGLAGNIYNEQFF. The chain recombines TRBV7-9 with TRBJ2-1; 12 bases line up with TRBD2. This CDR3 has 17 residues. The germline V gene has CDR1 SEHNR and CDR2 FQNEAQ (reference sequence). J was trimmed by 3 bases and V by 5 bases; bases with no gene match: 8. Looking up the rest from reference TRBV7-9 and TRBJ2-1 gives the full variable domain: DTGVSQNPRHKITKRGQNVTFRCDPISEHNRLYWYRQTLGQGPEFLTYFQNEAQLEKSRLLSDRFSAERPKGSFSTLEIQRTEQGDSAMYLCASSPGLAGNIYNEQFFGPGTRLTVL.